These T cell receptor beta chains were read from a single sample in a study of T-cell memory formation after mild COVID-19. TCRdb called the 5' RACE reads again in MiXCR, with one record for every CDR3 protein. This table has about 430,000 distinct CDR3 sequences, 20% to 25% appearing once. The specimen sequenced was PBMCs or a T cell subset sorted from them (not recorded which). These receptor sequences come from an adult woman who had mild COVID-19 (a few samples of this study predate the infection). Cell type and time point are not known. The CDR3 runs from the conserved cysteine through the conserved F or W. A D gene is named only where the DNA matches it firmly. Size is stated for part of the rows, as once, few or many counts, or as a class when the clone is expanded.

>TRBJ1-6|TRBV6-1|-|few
CASSEKGVISPLHF
TGTGCCAGCAGTGAAAAGGGGGTAATATCACCCCTCCACTTT
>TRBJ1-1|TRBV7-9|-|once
CASSDNRVWDTEAFF
TGTGCCAGCAGCGATAACAGGGTGTGGGACACTGAAGCTTTCTTT
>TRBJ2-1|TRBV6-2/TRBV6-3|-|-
CASSPGGDYNEQFF
TGTGCCAGCAGCCCCGGCGGGGACTACAATGAGCAGTTCTTC
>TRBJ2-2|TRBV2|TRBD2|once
CASSVRGVAGELFF
TGTGCCAGCAGTGTTCGGGGGGTGGCCGGGGAGCTGTTTTTT
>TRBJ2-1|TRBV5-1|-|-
CASTPILASEYEQFF
TGCGCCAGCACACCAATACTAGCTTCGGAATATGAGCAGTTCTTC
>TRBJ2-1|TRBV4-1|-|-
CASSQVSSSNEQFF
TGCGCCAGCAGCCAAGTGAGTTCCAGCAATGAGCAGTTCTTC
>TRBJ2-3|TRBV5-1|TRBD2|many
CASSTGLAGGTDTQYF
TGCGCCAGCAGCACCGGACTAGCGGGGGGCACAGATACGCAGTATTTT
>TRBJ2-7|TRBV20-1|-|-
CSARPGVLSYEQYF
TGCAGTGCTAGGCCGGGGGTACTTTCCTACGAGCAGTACTTC
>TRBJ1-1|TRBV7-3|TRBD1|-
CASSKDRGLGTEAFF
TGTGCCAGCAGCAAGGACAGGGGGCTGGGGACTGAAGCTTTCTTT
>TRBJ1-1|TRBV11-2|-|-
CASSLDYSGYEAFF
TGTGCCAGCAGCTTAGATTATTCTGGGTATGAAGCTTTCTTT
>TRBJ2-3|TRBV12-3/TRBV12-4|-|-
CASSLHGASTDTQYF
TGTGCCAGCAGTTTACACGGTGCTAGCACAGATACGCAGTATTTT
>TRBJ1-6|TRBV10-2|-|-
CASSESRPPGRGQDKYNSPLHF
TGCGCCAGCAGTGAGTCTCGTCCCCCCGGTCGGGGGCAAGACAAGTATAATTCACCCCTCCACTTT
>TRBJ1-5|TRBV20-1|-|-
CSASLQGPQPQHF
TGCAGTGCTAGTCTGCAGGGGCCTCAGCCCCAGCATTTT
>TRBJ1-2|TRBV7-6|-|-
CASSLASGGVYGYTF
TGTGCCAGCAGCTTAGCGTCGGGTGGTGTCTATGGCTACACCTTC
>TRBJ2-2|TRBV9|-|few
CASSVEGPQGLFF
TGTGCCAGCAGCGTAGAGGGACCCCAGGGGCTGTTTTTT
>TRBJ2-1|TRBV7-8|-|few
CASSSAEPLVFEQFF
TGTGCCAGCAGCTCCGCGGAGCCCTTGGTCTTTGAGCAGTTCTTC
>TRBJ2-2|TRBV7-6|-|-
CASSLFPDSGTGELFF
TGTGCCAGCAGCTTATTTCCCGACTCGGGCACCGGGGAGCTGTTTTTT
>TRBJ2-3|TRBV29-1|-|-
CSVDIRRRASTDTQYF
TGCAGCGTTGACATCCGCAGGAGGGCGAGCACAGATACGCAGTATTTT
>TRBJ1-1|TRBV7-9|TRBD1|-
CASSPRPTGVNTEAFF
TGTGCCAGCAGCCCCCGACCGACAGGGGTGAACACTGAAGCTTTCTTT
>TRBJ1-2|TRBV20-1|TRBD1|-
CSASADRVYGYTF
TGCAGTGCTAGCGCAGACAGGGTGTATGGCTACACCTTC
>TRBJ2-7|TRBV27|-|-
CASSFTGTATYEQYF
TGTGCCAGCAGTTTCACCGGGACGGCCACCTACGAGCAGTACTTC
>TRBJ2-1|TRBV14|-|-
CASSQGGPSYNEQFF
TGTGCCAGCAGCCAAGGAGGGCCCTCCTACAATGAGCAGTTCTTC
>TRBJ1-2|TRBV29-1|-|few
CSVEDRHYGYTF
TGCAGCGTTGAAGATCGGCACTATGGCTACACCTTC
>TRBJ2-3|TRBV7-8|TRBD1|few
CATRGQGGTDTQYF
TGTGCCACCAGAGGACAGGGCGGCACAGATACGCAGTATTTT
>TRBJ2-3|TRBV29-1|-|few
CSVSGVPVTDTQYF
TGCAGCGTGTCGGGGGTTCCCGTCACAGATACGCAGTATTTT
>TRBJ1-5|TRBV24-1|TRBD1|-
CATSDPGQGSNQPQHF
TGTGCCACCAGTGATCCGGGACAGGGAAGCAATCAGCCCCAGCATTTT
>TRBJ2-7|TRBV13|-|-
CASSLGMTGYEQYF
TGTGCCAGCAGCTTAGGAATGACGGGCTACGAGCAGTACTTC
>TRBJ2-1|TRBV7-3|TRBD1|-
CASSPRTGGLNEQFF
TGTGCCAGCAGCCCTCGGACAGGGGGACTCAATGAGCAGTTCTTC
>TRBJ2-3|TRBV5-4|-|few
CASSLGTDLSGTQYF
TGTGCCAGCAGCCTCGGGACCGACCTTTCTGGTACGCAGTATTTT
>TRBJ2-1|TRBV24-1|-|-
CATSDRTPNEQFF
TGTGCCACCAGTGATCGAACACCCAATGAGCAGTTCTTC